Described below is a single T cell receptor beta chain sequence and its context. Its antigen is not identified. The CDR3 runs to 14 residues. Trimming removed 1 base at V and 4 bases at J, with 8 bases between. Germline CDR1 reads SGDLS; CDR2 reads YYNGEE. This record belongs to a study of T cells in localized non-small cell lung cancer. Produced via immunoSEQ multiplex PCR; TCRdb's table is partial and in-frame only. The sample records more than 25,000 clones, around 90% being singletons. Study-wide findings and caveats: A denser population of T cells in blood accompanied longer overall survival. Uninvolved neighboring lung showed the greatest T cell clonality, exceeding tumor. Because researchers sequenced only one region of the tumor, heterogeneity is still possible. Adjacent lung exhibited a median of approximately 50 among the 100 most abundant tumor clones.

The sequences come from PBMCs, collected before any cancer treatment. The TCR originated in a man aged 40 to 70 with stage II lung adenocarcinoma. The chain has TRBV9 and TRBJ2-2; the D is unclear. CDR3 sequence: CASSVRTSTGELFF. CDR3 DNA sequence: TGTGCCAGCAGCGTACGGACCAGCACCGGGGAGCTGTTTTTT.